The 30 T cell receptor beta chains below all came from one sample that was sequenced in a study of radiation and T cells in renal cell carcinoma. Here immunoSEQ multiplex PCR was the method, and the copy in TCRdb shows in-frame clones only, minus some. The sample holds 140,000 or so clones; approximately 90% are singletons and the top ten take around 11%. Time point given: baseline pretreatment blood. Treatment in this sample: 15 Gy SBRT to primary tumor, nephrectomy 4 weeks later. The material was blood, obtained from a patient whose treatment included radiotherapy and nephrectomy. The receptors were sampled from a woman in her forties or fifties with renal cell carcinoma.

J is TRBJ2-7 and V is TRBV10-2, with 10 bases aligning to TRBD1. This CDR3 contains 14 residues. Germline V gene lookup returns CDR1 WSHSY and CDR2 SAAADI. V was pared by 11 bases and J by 4 bases, with 11 bases of the junction left unmatched. The CDR3 is CARGTGATPYEQYF. The CDR3 coding sequence is TGCGCCCGCGGGACAGGGGCCACCCCGTACGAGCAGTACTTC.

The V and J genes are TRBV29-1 and TRBJ2-2; 8 nucleotides line up with TRBD2. CDR1 SQVTM and CDR2 ANQGSEA come from the germline V gene. V lost 7 bases, J lost 7 bases, and 8 bases stayed unmatched. This CDR3 is 13 amino acids long. CDR3 DNA sequence: TGCAGCGCGCTTCGGGGGGGCTACGGGGAGCTGTTTTTT. Amino acid sequence: CSALRGGYGELFF.

This clone was seen only once. The chain carries TRBV19 and TRBJ1-2, with no clear D. With 5 bases removed from V and 8 bases from J, the gap between germline ends came to 6 bases. Germline-derived CDR1 and CDR2 are LNHDA and SQIVND (reference sequence). The CDR3 has 10 amino acids. CDR3 sequence: CASSQGGYTF. The CDR3 bases are TGTGCCAGTAGTCAAGGGGGCTACACCTTC. Combining the CDR3 with reference TRBV19 and TRBJ1-2 gives the whole variable domain DGGITQSPKYLFRKEGQNVTLSCEQNLNHDAMYWYRQDPGQGLRLIYYSQIVNDFQKGDIAEGYSVSREKKESFPLTVTSAQKNPTAFYLCASSQGGYTFGSGTRLTVV.

V gene TRBV27 combines with J gene TRBJ1-2; a possible D gene is TRBD1 (5 bases). Germline loops: CDR1 MNHEY, CDR2 SMNVEV (reference sequence). CDR3 length equals 13 residues. V lost 5 bases to trimming and J lost 4 bases, with 11 bases between them. The CDR3 DNA follows: TGTGCCAGCAGTCCGGACATCGGCTATGGCTACACCTTC. It is translated as CASSPDIGYGYTF.

The chain recombines TRBV18 with TRBJ2-3; D may be TRBD2 (5 bases). The CDR3 spans 17 residues. Per germline, CDR1 KGHSH and CDR2 LQKENI. Trimming took 2 bases from V and 1 from J, leaving 16 bases between them. This CDR3 reads CASSPAGISEGTDTQYF. The CDR3 DNA reads TGTGCCAGCTCACCAGCCGGTATTAGCGAGGGCACAGATACGCAGTATTTT.

V gene TRBV6-5 combines with J gene TRBJ1-2; D perhaps matches TRBD1 (6 bases). V was trimmed by 5 bases and J by 4 bases, leaving 8 bases between them. CDR3 length: 12 residues. Germline CDR1 is MNHEY and CDR2 is SVGAGI. DNA for the CDR3: TGTGCCAGCAGTCCGGACAGCTATGGCTACACCTTC. Residues: CASSPDSYGYTF.

The chain employs TRBV7-2 and TRBJ1-5; D is unclear. The V end lost 1 base, the J end lost 5 bases, and 9 bases lay between the germline ends. The CDR3 runs to 14 residues. Germline V lookup: CDR1 SGHTA, CDR2 FQGNSA. The CDR3 loop is CASSLVGFYQPQHF. The CDR3 DNA reads TGTGCCAGCAGCTTAGTGGGGTTTTATCAGCCCCAGCATTTT. Complete variable domain (other parts from reference TRBV7-2 and TRBJ1-5): GAGVSQSPSNKVTEKGKDVELRCDPISGHTALYWYRQSLGQGLEFLIYFQGNSAPDKSGLPSDRFSAERTGGSVSTLTIQRTQQEDSAVYLCASSLVGFYQPQHFGDGTRLSIL.

With respect to this clone: This sample also contains other DNA sequences that code for the same CDR3. The J gene is TRBJ2-5, the V gene TRBV7-2; 8 bases fit TRBD2. Germline assignment: CDR1 SGHTA and CDR2 FQGNSA. The CDR3 is 15 residues long. V lost 5 bases and J lost 4; bases outside the gene matches: 9. The CDR3: CASSPRGSGVETQYF. CDR3 sequence (DNA): TGTGCCAGCAGCCCCCGAGGTAGCGGGGTAGAGACCCAGTACTTC.

V and J are TRBV9 and TRBJ1-1; 8 bases match TRBD1. The CDR3 extends over 14 amino acids. Germline trimming cut 5 bases from V and 5 bases from J; bases unmatched to any gene: 8. Germline CDR1 is SGDLS and CDR2 is YYNGEE. As DNA, the CDR3 is TGTGCCAGCAGTTTTACAACAGGGGGTACTGAAGCTTTCTTT. This gives the protein CASSFTTGGTEAFF.

The genes are TRBV4-1 and TRBJ1-6; tentatively, D is TRBD1 (5 bases). The V end lost 2 bases, the J end lost 6 bases, and 14 bases lay between the germline ends. Germline CDR1 MGHRA, CDR2 YSYEKL. The CDR3 has 16 amino acids. CDR3 amino acids: CASSQLEGAGNSPLHF. The CDR3 DNA follows: TGCGCCAGCAGCCAATTGGAAGGGGCGGGTAATTCACCCCTCCACTTT.

The V call is TRBV5-1, the J call TRBJ2-1, with 12 bases matching TRBD2. This CDR3 region has 15 residues. Germline V gene lookup returns CDR1 SGHRS and CDR2 YFSETQ. V trimming: 8 bases; J trimming: 4 bases; junction bases outside the gene matches: 7. CDR3 bases: TGCGCCAGTGCAAAGACTAGCGGGGGTTACAATGAGCAGTTCTTC. Encoded protein: CASAKTSGGYNEQFF.

The chain uses TRBV7-9 and TRBJ2-5; 8 positions match TRBD1. CDR3 length: 15 residues. Germline V CDR1 and CDR2: SEHNR, FQNEAQ (reference sequence). The junction had 4 bases not matched to a gene; V was cut back by 3 bases and J by 1 base. This CDR3 reads CASSFSGGLQETQYF. The CDR3 DNA is TGTGCCAGCAGCTTTTCAGGGGGCCTCCAAGAGACCCAGTACTTC.

The genes are TRBV10-1 and TRBJ2-2; D is ambiguous. Trimming stripped 6 bases from V and 5 bases from J, with 7 bases between. Germline V gene data show CDR1 as WNHNN and CDR2 as SYGVQD (reference sequence). The length of the CDR3 is 12 residues. In DNA form, the CDR3 reads TGCGCCAGCAGCTTGTTGACCGGGGAGCTGTTTTTT. Translated: CASSLLTGELFF.

The chain recombines TRBV29-1 with TRBJ2-7, with unresolved D. Trimming removed 0 bases from V and 2 bases from J, with 8 bases in between. In germline, CDR1 is SQVTM, CDR2 ANQGSEA. The CDR3 spans 13 residues. The CDR3 DNA follows: TGCAGCGTTGAAGATGCAGCCACCTACGAGCAGTACTTC. Protein product: CSVEDAATYEQYF.

The chain couples TRBV4-1 to TRBJ1-1; D ambiguous. The CDR3 covers 15 residues. Germline V CDR1 and CDR2: MGHRA, YSYEKL. Trimming took 0 bases from V and 0 from J, leaving 8 bases between them. CDR3 region: CASSQDVWVNTEAFF. The CDR3 nucleotides are TGCGCCAGCAGCCAAGATGTATGGGTGAACACTGAAGCTTTCTTT.

The chain links TRBV25-1 to TRBJ1-1; tentative D call: TRBD1 (5 bases). Trimming stripped 8 bases from V and 1 base from J, with 20 bases between. The CDR3 totals 16 residues. Germline V gene sequence: CDR1 MGHDK, CDR2 SYGVNS. Here the CDR3 DNA reads TGTGCCAGCCAGGCTCCGGGTGAGGGACCGAACACTGAAGCTTTCTTT. This codes for CASQAPGEGPNTEAFF.

This clone showed up just once. The CDR3 coding sequence is TGTGCCAGCAGTGCTTCGATCGGGACAGGGCAAAAGGGGACTAATGAAAAACTGTTTTTT. Translated, it gives CASSASIGTGQKGTNEKLFF. The rearrangement links TRBV28 to TRBJ1-4; 9 bases agree with TRBD1. The CDR3 runs to 20 residues. The trim removed 5 bases at V and 2 bases at J, leaving 18 bases unmatched. In germline, CDR1 is MDHEN, CDR2 SYDVKM.

The chain uses TRBV10-3 and TRBJ2-3; D not resolved. Germline CDR1 ENHRY, CDR2 SYGVKD. Trimming cost V 5 bases and J 4 bases, with 10 bases left between them. There are 13 residues in the CDR3. In DNA, the CDR3 is TGTGCCATCAGTTTATATACCGCAGATACGCAGTATTTT. Translation: CAISLYTADTQYF.

V is TRBV2 and J is TRBJ2-7; D ambiguous. The CDR3 length is 15 residues. Trimming removed 2 bases from V and 3 bases from J, with 14 bases in between. Germline V gene lookup returns CDR1 SNHLY and CDR2 FYNNEI. For the CDR3, the DNA is TGTGCCAGCAGTGAAACTCTGGTGGGATACTACGAGCAGTACTTC. It encodes CASSETLVGYYEQYF.

This clone occurred many times. The chain links TRBV12-5 to TRBJ1-2; 7 bases fit TRBD1. The CDR3 is 14 residues long. Germline loops: CDR1 LGHNT, CDR2 FRNRAP. V lost 6 bases, J lost 4 bases, and 8 bases stayed unmatched. CDR3 in DNA: TGTGCTAGTGGCTCCGGGACAGTCCTCTATGGCTACACCTTC. It encodes CASGSGTVLYGYTF.

The V call is TRBV15, the J call TRBJ1-1, with D hard to call. Germline CDR1 reads LNHNV; CDR2 reads YYDKDF (reference sequence). The CDR3 extends over 14 amino acids. V gave up 0 bases and J gave up 3 bases, with 8 bases separating them. The CDR3 region is CATSRDLGDTEAFF. DNA of the CDR3: TGTGCCACCAGCAGAGATCTGGGAGACACTGAAGCTTTCTTT.

J is TRBJ1-1 and V is TRBV2, with D perhaps TRBD1 (6 bases). The CDR3 loop spans 14 amino acids. Trimming shortened V by 1 base and J by 7 bases, and 13 bases separated the two germline ends. Germline CDR1 is SNHLY and CDR2 is FYNNEI. The DNA of the CDR3 is TGTGCCAGCAGTGAAGTGGGGGAAGGGGGTGAAGCTTTCTTT. Translation: CASSEVGEGGEAFF.

The genes are TRBV7-2 and TRBJ1-1, with unresolved D. The CDR3 contains 15 residues. V was cut by 1 base and J by 0 bases, with 9 bases left in between. The germline CDR1 and CDR2 sequences are SGHTA and FQGNSA. CDR3 in DNA: TGTGCCAGCAGCTTAGTATCTTCTGTGAACACTGAAGCTTTCTTT. Its protein is CASSLVSSVNTEAFF.

In its sample, this clone was seen once. The gene calls are TRBV13 and TRBJ1-2; 12 bases map to TRBD1. V lost 4 bases to trimming and J lost 8 bases; unmatched junction nucleotides: 8. Germline V CDR1 and CDR2: PRHDT, FYEKMQ (reference sequence). The length of the CDR3 is 15 residues. The CDR3 region is CASSSGDRGPRGYTF. As DNA, the CDR3 is TGTGCCAGCAGCTCTGGGGACAGGGGGCCTCGCGGCTACACCTTC.

Here the CDR3 reads CAWSRQTYGYTF. Here the CDR3 DNA reads TGTGCCTGGAGTAGGCAGACATATGGCTACACCTTC. The chain has TRBV30 and TRBJ1-2, with unresolved D. CDR3 length: 12 residues. Germline loops: CDR1 GTSNPN, CDR2 SVGIG (reference sequence). Trimming removed 2 bases from V and 5 bases from J, with 9 bases in between.

With regard to this clone: A read error may account for a junction end that differs from germline. The rearrangement uses TRBV5-6 and TRBJ2-3, with TRBD1 matching over 7 bases. The CDR3 is 12 residues long. The germline gives CDR1 SGHDT, CDR2 YYEEEE. The CDR3: CASSLGTGTQYF. The DNA of the CDR3 is TGTGCCAGCAGCTTGGGGACAGGTACGCAGTATTTT.

As for this clone: Distinct nucleotide sequences in the sample also encode this CDR3. The chain is built from TRBV5-1 and TRBJ1-6; no firm D call. The CDR3 is 15 residues long. Germline CDR1 is SGHRS and CDR2 is YFSETQ. Trimming left V 1 base short and J 7 bases short, with 12 bases between. The CDR3 bases are TGCGCCAGCAGCTTGTCATCCGGGAGAAATTCACCCCTCCACTTT. This gives the protein CASSLSSGRNSPLHF.

The chain has TRBV6-5 and TRBJ1-1, with TRBD1 as a possible D gene (5 bases). The CDR3 covers 14 residues. Germline V gene lookup returns CDR1 MNHEY and CDR2 SVGAGI. V lost 2 bases and J 1 base, leaving 8 bases between the germline ends. In DNA, the CDR3 is TGTGCCAGCAGTTACAGGGACCCGAACACTGAAGCTTTCTTT. It encodes CASSYRDPNTEAFF.

The chain employs TRBV5-1 and TRBJ2-1; D ambiguous. This CDR3 comprises 12 residues. Trimming removed 2 bases from V and 8 bases from J, with 8 bases in between. Germline lookup yields CDR1 SGHRS and CDR2 YFSETQ. The CDR3 loop is CASSFPGDEQFF. The CDR3 DNA follows: TGCGCCAGCAGCTTCCCCGGCGATGAGCAGTTCTTC. Full variable domain (remainder filled in from reference TRBV5-1 and TRBJ2-1): KAGVTQTPRYLIKTRGQQVTLSCSPISGHRSVSWYQQTPGQGLQFLFEYFSETQRNKGNFPGRFSGRQFSNSRSEMNVSTLELGDSALYLCASSFPGDEQFFGPGTRLTVL.

CDR3 amino acids: CASSVGRDRAYGYTF. The CDR3 region has the DNA TGTGCCAGCAGCGTAGGCCGGGACAGGGCTTATGGCTACACCTTC. V is TRBV9 and J is TRBJ1-2; 9 bases agree with TRBD1. Unmatched junction bases numbered 5, after V lost 0 bases and J lost 5 bases. CDR3 size: 15 residues. CDR1 is SGDLS and CDR2 is YYNGEE in the germline V gene.